This T cell receptor (beta chain) was sequenced in a study of OX40 agonist ivuxolimab in advanced cancers. Germline values: CDR1 SGHRS, CDR2 YFSETQ. This CDR3 has 15 amino acids. Trimming left V 0 bases short and J 0 bases short, with 7 bases between. Profiled with immunoSEQ multiplex PCR; TCRdb holds only in-frame clones, not every one. In the table there are more than 55,000 clones, around 86% of which are singletons. This chain uses TRBV5-1 with TRBJ1-3; the D is unclear. This clonotype was sampled from an adult with an advanced solid tumor such as melanoma, head and neck, liver or kidney cancer. Sequences were derived from CD4+ or CD8+ T cells sorted from blood, sampled in a trial of the OX40 agonist ivuxolimab. The CDR3 protein is CASSLAGYSGNTIYF. DNA for the CDR3: TGCGCCAGCAGCTTGGCCGGGTACTCTGGAAACACCATATATTTT.